This T cell receptor (beta chain) was documented in a study of high-grade serous ovarian cancer treatment subgroups. Study-wide findings and caveats: Repertoire similarity ranged roughly 0.1 to 0.79 between tumors of one patient.

Notes on this clone: Its antigen is not known.

Tumor samples were taken before definitive surgery or chemotherapy. Assay: immunoSEQ multiplex PCR; the TCRdb copy retains only in-frame clones and omits some. This table holds about 30,000 clones, around four fifths found once. Source material: tumor tissue. This sequence originates from a human donor with high-grade serous ovarian cancer.

The DNA of the CDR3 is TGTGCCAGCAGCGGGACAGGGCAAGAGACCCAGTACTTC. Translating gives CASSGTGQETQYF. The V gene is TRBV11-1, the J gene TRBJ2-5; TRBD1 aligns across 9 bases. Germline V gene lookup returns CDR1 SGHAT and CDR2 FQDESV (reference sequence). V trimming: 5 bases; J trimming: 2 bases; junction bases outside the gene matches: 0. The CDR3 is made up of 13 amino acids.